What follows are 28 T cell receptor beta chains derived from one specimen sequenced in a study of regulatory T cells in long-lasting Graves disease. With iRepertoire HTBI primers and Arm-PCR of CDR3 regions, TCR beta libraries were built. MiXCR, run by TCRdb on the multiplex PCR reads, gives a single entry per CDR3 protein. The repertoire holds some 370,000 distinct CDR3 sequences, with less than 25% as singletons. The time point is: persistent/refractory GD, antithyroid drugs over 5 years with positive TRAb. Extracted PBMC RNA gave rise to the TCR library. This material consisted of peripheral blood mononuclear cells (PBMCs), taken when the disease was refractory, from a patient treated with antithyroid drugs. The source of these receptors is a female donor with Graves disease.

This chain uses TRBV12-3 or TRBV12-4 with TRBJ2-1; D gene ambiguous. The CDR3 extends over 14 amino acids. The V end was cut by 1 base, the J end by 5 bases, with 9 bases between. The CDR3 DNA reads as TGTGCCAGCAGTTTAGTTCCACAGAACAATGAGCAGTTCTTC. Protein sequence: CASSLVPQNNEQFF.

The sample holds a few counts of this clonotype. The chain couples TRBV10-2 to TRBJ2-7, with D possibly matching TRBD2 (6 bases). CDR3 length equals 18 residues. Germline CDR1 reads WSHSY; CDR2 reads SAAADI. V lost 2 bases and J 4 bases, leaving 24 bases between the germline ends. The CDR3 is CASSEVPGAGPSWYEQYF. The CDR3 coding sequence is TGCGCCAGCAGTGAGGTGCCTGGAGCGGGTCCGTCTTGGTACGAGCAGTACTTC.

This clonotype was seen many times. The V call is TRBV28, the J call TRBJ1-2, with D perhaps matching TRBD1 (5 bases). V lost 2 bases to trimming and J lost 7 bases, with 11 bases between them. CDR1 is MDHEN and CDR2 is SYDVKM in the germline V gene. The CDR3 sequence is 13 residues long. The DNA of the CDR3 is TGTGCCAGCAGTTTACCCGGGGGTATTGGCTACACCTTC. This encodes CASSLPGGIGYTF.

This clonotype has more than one count but fewer than ten. The rearrangement uses TRBV11-1 and TRBJ2-7, with TRBD2 matching 8 bases. The CDR3 has 16 amino acids. Germline V gene lookup returns CDR1 SGHAT and CDR2 FQDESV (reference sequence). The V and J ends lost 3 bases and 2 bases, in that order; junction bases with no gene match: 9. The CDR3 nucleotides read TGTGCCAGCAGCTTGGGTGTGCCTAGCGGGCCCTACGAGCAGTACTTC. Translating it yields CASSLGVPSGPYEQYF.

This clonotype was counted a few times. The rearrangement uses TRBV27 and TRBJ2-5; TRBD2 matches 7 bases. V trimming: 4 bases; J trimming: 4 bases; junction bases outside the gene matches: 3. The CDR3 length is 13 residues. Germline loops: CDR1 MNHEY, CDR2 SMNVEV (reference sequence). In DNA, the CDR3 is TGTGCCAGCAGTTCCTGGGGGGGAGAGACCCAGTACTTC. Its protein is CASSSWGGETQYF.

This chain joins TRBV12-3 or TRBV12-4 and TRBJ2-2; no firm D call. V was pared by 7 bases and J by 6 bases, with 12 bases between. This CDR3 contains 13 residues. This CDR3 reads CASTQFNPGELFF. The DNA for the CDR3 is TGTGCCAGCACCCAGTTCAACCCCGGGGAGCTGTTTTTT.

This clonotype appeared many times. The gene calls are TRBV6-5 and TRBJ2-5; 8 positions match TRBD2. With V trimmed by 0 bases and J by 5 bases, 5 bases remained unmatched. Germline values: CDR1 MNHEY, CDR2 SVGAGI. The CDR3 is 15 residues long. The chain's CDR3 is CASSYSAGGMETQYF. CDR3 nucleotide sequence: TGTGCCAGCAGTTACTCGGCGGGAGGCATGGAGACCCAGTACTTC.

Many counts were recorded for this clonotype. The chain combines TRBV7-2 with TRBJ1-1; a possible D gene is TRBD1 (5 bases). The CDR3 consists of 14 residues. Trimming removed 3 bases at V and 0 bases at J, with 8 bases between. Per the germline V gene, CDR1 is SGHTA and CDR2 is FQGNSA. The DNA for the CDR3 is TGTGCCAGCAGCTTTAGGGGTATGAACACTGAAGCTTTCTTT. Encoded protein: CASSFRGMNTEAFF. Drawing the rest from reference TRBV7-2 and TRBJ1-1, the complete variable domain is GAGVSQSPSNKVTEKGKDVELRCDPISGHTALYWYRQSLGQGLEFLIYFQGNSAPDKSGLPSDRFSAERTGGSVSTLTIQRTQQEDSAVYLCASSFRGMNTEAFFGQGTRLTVV.

The CDR3 nucleotides read TGTGCCAGCAGGGGGAGCGGACCGAGCTCCTACGAGCAGTACTTC. Translated, it gives CASRGSGPSSYEQYF. The chain carries TRBV5-6 and TRBJ2-7; possibly TRBD2 for D (5 bases). V lost 5 bases and J 0 bases, leaving 15 bases between the germline ends. Germline assignment: CDR1 SGHDT and CDR2 YYEEEE. The CDR3 covers 15 residues.

A few counts support this clonotype. V gene TRBV27 combines with J gene TRBJ2-2; 7 bases fit TRBD1. Looked up from germline, CDR1 is MNHEY and CDR2 is SMNVEV (reference sequence). This CDR3 region has 15 residues. Losses at the gene ends were 6 bases for V and 4 bases for J; bases not matched to a gene: 8. CDR3 loop: CASRPRDSFTGELFF. DNA for the CDR3: TGTGCCAGCAGACCCCGGGACAGTTTCACCGGGGAGCTGTTTTTT.

This clonotype was recorded many times. CDR3 coding DNA: TGTGCCAGCAGTTTTGGGAGGGCCGGGGCCTACGAGCAGTACTTC. Translation gives CASSFGRAGAYEQYF. The chain links TRBV27 to TRBJ2-7; 7 bases match TRBD2. With 3 bases clipped from V and 2 bases from J, the junction kept 7 bases outside the gene matches. The CDR3 runs to 15 residues. CDR1 and CDR2 (germline): MNHEY, SMNVEV (reference sequence).

The chain is built from TRBV18 and TRBJ2-2; no clear D. In germline, CDR1 is KGHSH, CDR2 LQKENI. V lost 2 bases, J lost 1 base, and 8 bases lay in between. The CDR3 totals 15 residues. The chain's CDR3 is CASSPVTRNTGELFF. For the CDR3, the DNA is TGTGCCAGCTCACCAGTGACCAGGAACACCGGGGAGCTGTTTTTT. The full variable domain, with the rest looked up from reference TRBV18 and TRBJ2-2, is NAGVMQNPRHLVRRRGQEARLRCSPMKGHSHVYWYRQLPEEGLKFMVYLQKENIIDESGMPKERFSAEFPKEGPSILRIQQVVRGDSAAYFCASSPVTRNTGELFFGEGSRLTVL.

The chain employs TRBV5-1 and TRBJ2-7; TRBD2 matches 9 bases. Trimming took 5 bases from V and 5 from J; bases not matched to a gene: 5. The CDR3 extends over 13 amino acids. Germline CDR1 SGHRS, CDR2 YFSETQ. The CDR3 sequence is CASRDLAGNEQYF. The CDR3 DNA reads as TGCGCCAGCAGGGACCTAGCGGGAAACGAGCAGTACTTC.

CDR3 sequence: CASSYKVQGSANTGELFF. The CDR3 bases are TGTGCCAGCAGTTATAAAGTTCAGGGGTCCGCGAACACCGGGGAGCTGTTTTTT. The chain uses TRBV7-2 and TRBJ2-2, with D possibly matching TRBD1 (6 bases). Germline V gene data show CDR1 as SGHTA and CDR2 as FQGNSA. Trimming took 6 bases from V and 0 from J, leaving 20 bases between them. This CDR3 is built from 18 residues. Variable domain in full (rest from reference TRBV7-2 and TRBJ2-2): GAGVSQSPSNKVTEKGKDVELRCDPISGHTALYWYRQSLGQGLEFLIYFQGNSAPDKSGLPSDRFSAERTGGSVSTLTIQRTQQEDSAVYLCASSYKVQGSANTGELFFGEGSRLTVL.

In this sample, this clonotype turned up many times. The rearrangement uses TRBV27 and TRBJ1-1, with a possible D match to TRBD1 (6 bases). From germline, CDR1 is MNHEY and CDR2 SMNVEV (reference sequence). V shed 6 bases and J shed 5 bases, with 16 bases lying between them. This CDR3 region has 14 residues. The DNA for the CDR3 is TGTGCCAGCAGACCAAACTTAAGGGGGACTGAAGCTTTCTTT. Translating gives CASRPNLRGTEAFF.

CDR3 sequence (DNA): TGCAGCGGGACGACAGGGACTTACGAGCAGTACTTC. Its protein is CSGTTGTYEQYF. The chain carries TRBV29-1 and TRBJ2-4; maybe TRBD1 (7 bases). The DNA end favors TRBJ2-7, so the J call may be wrong. Germline V CDR1 and CDR2: SQVTM, ANQGSEA. This CDR3 comprises 12 residues.

This clonotype showed up just a few times. The chain has TRBV19 and TRBJ2-7, with D uncertain. CDR3 length: 15 residues. V was trimmed by 8 bases and J by 0 bases, leaving 17 bases between them. Germline V CDR1 and CDR2: LNHDA, SQIVND (reference sequence). CDR3 DNA sequence: TGTGCCAGTTCTCAGCCAGGTCGGAGCTCCTACGAGCAGTACTTC. Its protein is CASSQPGRSSYEQYF.

The genes are TRBV20-1 and TRBJ1-3, with D uncertain. This CDR3 is 11 amino acids long. The V end was cut by 5 bases, the J end by 4 bases, with 6 bases between. Germline V gives CDR1 DFQATT, CDR2 SNEGSKA (reference sequence). CDR3 nucleotides: TGCAGTGCTGAAAAAGGAAACACCATATATTTT. Translating it yields CSAEKGNTIYF.

This clonotype has a handful of counts. The chain joins TRBV6-1 to TRBJ2-4; D may be TRBD1 (5 bases). There are 15 residues in the CDR3. V lost 5 bases and J 6 bases, leaving 17 bases between the germline ends. Germline V gene lookup returns CDR1 MNHNS and CDR2 SASEGT. The CDR3 DNA is TGTGCCAGCAGTCGGACACGACATCGACTAAACATTCAGTACTTC. It translates to CASSRTRHRLNIQYF.

This clonotype was observed at least ten times. The CDR3, as DNA: TGTGCCAGCAGTGTTGGTAAGGGCGGCACTGAAGCTTTCTTT. Translating it yields CASSVGKGGTEAFF. The rearrangement uses TRBV2 and TRBJ1-1; D gene ambiguous. This CDR3 contains 14 residues. V lost 4 bases, J lost 4 bases, and 13 bases lay in between. Per germline, CDR1 SNHLY and CDR2 FYNNEI.

The chain is built from TRBV6-5 and TRBJ2-2, with D uncertain. Germline CDR1 MNHEY, CDR2 SVGAGI. The CDR3 sequence is 13 residues long. Trimming removed 4 bases from V and 5 bases from J, with 8 bases in between. In DNA, the CDR3 is TGTGCCAGCAGTTTAATAGGGACCGGGGAGCTGTTTTTT. Translating gives CASSLIGTGELFF.

The chain is built from TRBV7-6 and TRBJ2-5; the match to TRBD2 covers 14 bases. Germline V lookup: CDR1 SGHVS, CDR2 FNYEAQ. This CDR3 is built from 19 residues. With V trimmed by 1 base and J by 5 bases, 12 bases remained unmatched. CDR3 bases: TGTGCCAGCAGCTTAGGGACCGGGACTAGCGGGAGTTTATGGGAGACCCAGTACTTC. Translated: CASSLGTGTSGSLWETQYF.

The chain combines TRBV10-3 with TRBJ1-2; TRBD1 is a possible D gene (5 bases). V dropped 3 bases and J dropped 7 bases, with 18 bases sitting between them. The length of the CDR3 is 15 residues. The germline V gene has CDR1 ENHRY and CDR2 SYGVKD. DNA for the CDR3: TGTGCCATCAGTGACGGGGGACGGGTCGGGCTTGGCTACACCTTC. Its protein is CAISDGGRVGLGYTF.

The chain is built from TRBV9 and TRBJ1-1; tentatively, D is TRBD1 (5 bases). The CDR3 totals 15 residues. V was cut by 3 bases and J by 5 bases, with 17 bases left in between. CDR1 and CDR2 from the germline V gene are SGDLS and YYNGEE. CDR3 in DNA: TGTGCCAGCAGCGGGGGACCCGCGGGGTTTACTGAAGCTTTCTTT. Encoded protein: CASSGGPAGFTEAFF.

This clonotype was seen a handful of times. The genes are TRBV28 and TRBJ2-1; the match to TRBD2 covers 8 bases. The trim removed 3 bases at V and 7 bases at J, leaving 8 bases unmatched. Germline V gene data show CDR1 as MDHEN and CDR2 as SYDVKM. CDR3 length equals 15 residues. The CDR3 DNA reads as TGTGCCAGCAGTTTCACTCCTAGCGGGCTAAATGAGCAGTTCTTC. Protein product: CASSFTPSGLNEQFF.

The V gene is TRBV7-9, the J gene TRBJ2-7; D tentatively fits TRBD1 or TRBD2 (6 bases each). CDR1 is SEHNR, CDR2 FQNEAQ, per germline (reference sequence). The CDR3 covers 14 residues. V was cut by 3 bases and J by 3 bases, with 12 bases left in between. CDR3: CASSFMGGRYEQYF. The DNA for the CDR3 is TGTGCCAGCAGCTTCATGGGGGGCCGCTACGAGCAGTACTTC.

This clonotype showed up just a few times. The gene calls are TRBV6-1 and TRBJ1-1, with unresolved D. The CDR3 length is 12 residues. The germline V gene encodes CDR1 MNHNS and CDR2 SASEGT. Deletions cut 6 bases from V and 6 bases from J, with 11 bases between. CDR3 region: CASSPSLAEAFF. The CDR3 region has the DNA TGTGCCAGCAGCCCCAGCTTGGCTGAAGCTTTCTTT.

This clonotype was counted many times. The rearrangement joins TRBV7-9 to TRBJ1-4; tentative D call: TRBD1 (5 bases). The germline CDR1 and CDR2 sequences are SEHNR and FQNEAQ (reference sequence). The CDR3 loop spans 14 amino acids. Trimming stripped 1 base from V and 8 bases from J, with 11 bases between. The CDR3 DNA reads as TGTGCCAGCAGCTTAGGTACGGGACCCGAAAAACTGTTTTTT. It encodes CASSLGTGPEKLFF.